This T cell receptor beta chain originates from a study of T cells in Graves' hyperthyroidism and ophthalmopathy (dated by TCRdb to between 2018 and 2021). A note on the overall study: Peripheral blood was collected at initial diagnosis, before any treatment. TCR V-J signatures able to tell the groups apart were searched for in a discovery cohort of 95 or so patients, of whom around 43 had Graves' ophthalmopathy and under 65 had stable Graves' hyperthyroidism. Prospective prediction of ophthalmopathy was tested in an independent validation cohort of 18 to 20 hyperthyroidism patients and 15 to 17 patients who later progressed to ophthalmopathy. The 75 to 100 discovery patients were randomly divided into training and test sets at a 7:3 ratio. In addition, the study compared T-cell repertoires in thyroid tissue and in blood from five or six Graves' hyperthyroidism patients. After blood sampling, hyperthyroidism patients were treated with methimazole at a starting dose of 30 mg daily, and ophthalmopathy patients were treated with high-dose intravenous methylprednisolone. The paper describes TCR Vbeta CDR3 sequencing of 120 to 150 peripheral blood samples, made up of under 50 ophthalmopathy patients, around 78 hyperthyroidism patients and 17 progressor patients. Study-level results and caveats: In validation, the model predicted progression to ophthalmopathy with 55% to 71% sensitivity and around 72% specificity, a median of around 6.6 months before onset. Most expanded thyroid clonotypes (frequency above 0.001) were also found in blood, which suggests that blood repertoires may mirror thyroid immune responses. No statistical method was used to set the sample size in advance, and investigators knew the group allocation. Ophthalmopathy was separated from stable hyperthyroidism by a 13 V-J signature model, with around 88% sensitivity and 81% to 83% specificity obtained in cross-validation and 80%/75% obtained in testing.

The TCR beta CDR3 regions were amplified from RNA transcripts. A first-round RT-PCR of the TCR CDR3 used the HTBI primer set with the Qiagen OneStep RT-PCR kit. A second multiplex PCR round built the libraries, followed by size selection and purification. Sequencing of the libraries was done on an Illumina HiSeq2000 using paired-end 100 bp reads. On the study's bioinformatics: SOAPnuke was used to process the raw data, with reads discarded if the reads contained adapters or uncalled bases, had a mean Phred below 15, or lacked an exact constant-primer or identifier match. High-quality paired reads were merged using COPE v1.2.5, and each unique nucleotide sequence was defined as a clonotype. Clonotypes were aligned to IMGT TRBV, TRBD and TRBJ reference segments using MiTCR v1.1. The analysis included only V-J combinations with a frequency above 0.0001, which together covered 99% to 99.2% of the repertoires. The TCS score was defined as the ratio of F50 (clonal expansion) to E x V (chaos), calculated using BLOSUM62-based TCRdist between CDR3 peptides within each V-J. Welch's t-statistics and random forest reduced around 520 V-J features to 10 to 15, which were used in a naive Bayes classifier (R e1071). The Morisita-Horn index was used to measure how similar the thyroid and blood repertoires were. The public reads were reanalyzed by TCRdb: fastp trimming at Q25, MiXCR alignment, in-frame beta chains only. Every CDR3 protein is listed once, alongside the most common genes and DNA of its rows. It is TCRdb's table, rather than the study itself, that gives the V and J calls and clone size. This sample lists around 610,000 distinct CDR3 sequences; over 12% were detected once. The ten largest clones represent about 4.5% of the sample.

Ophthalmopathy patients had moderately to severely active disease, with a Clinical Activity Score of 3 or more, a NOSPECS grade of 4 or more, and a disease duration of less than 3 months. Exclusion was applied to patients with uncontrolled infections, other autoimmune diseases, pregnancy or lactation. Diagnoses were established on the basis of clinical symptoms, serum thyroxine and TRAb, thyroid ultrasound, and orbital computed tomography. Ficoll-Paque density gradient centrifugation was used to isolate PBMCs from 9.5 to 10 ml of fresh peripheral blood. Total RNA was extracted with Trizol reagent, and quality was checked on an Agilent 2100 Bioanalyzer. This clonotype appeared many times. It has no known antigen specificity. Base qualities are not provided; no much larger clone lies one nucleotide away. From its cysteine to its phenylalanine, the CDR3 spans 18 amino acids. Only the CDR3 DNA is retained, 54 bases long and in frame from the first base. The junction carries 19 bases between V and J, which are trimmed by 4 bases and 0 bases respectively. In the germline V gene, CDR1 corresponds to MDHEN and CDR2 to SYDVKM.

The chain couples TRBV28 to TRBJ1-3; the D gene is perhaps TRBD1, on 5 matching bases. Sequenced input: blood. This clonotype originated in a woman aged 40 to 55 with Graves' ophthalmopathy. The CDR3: CASSSPGAGISSGNTIYF. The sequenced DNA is TGTGCCAGCAGTTCTCCTGGGGCAGGGATCAGCTCTGGAAACACCATATATTTT.